The 24 T cell receptor beta chains below were found in one sample sequenced in a study of blood T cells in healthy people across ages. Primers used in a second PCR of roughly 6 to 12 cycles were a sample-barcoded 5' primer and a J-beta primer mix. MiXCR, applied by TCRdb to the 5' RACE reads, yields one record per CDR3 protein. This repertoire shows hundreds of thousands of distinct CDR3 sequences, more than 20% found once; its top ten account for 3.5% to 4%. The sequenced sample consisted of blood. These receptors all stem from a man in his sixties or seventies in good health.

The chain uses TRBV7-2 and TRBJ2-3; D may be TRBD2 (8 bases). Deletions cut 5 bases from V and 3 bases from J, with 15 bases between. CDR1 and CDR2 from the germline V gene are SGHTA and FQGNSA. The CDR3 extends over 15 amino acids. In DNA, the CDR3 is TGTGCCAGCAGCGCGGTAGCGGGACAGACAGATACGCAGTATTTT. This translates into CASSAVAGQTDTQYF. Supplemented by reference TRBV7-2 and TRBJ2-3, the full variable domain reads GAGVSQSPSNKVTEKGKDVELRCDPISGHTALYWYRQSLGQGLEFLIYFQGNSAPDKSGLPSDRFSAERTGGSVSTLTIQRTQQEDSAVYLCASSAVAGQTDTQYFGPGTRLTVL.

This clonotype was seen more than once but under ten times. V gene TRBV7-9 combines with J gene TRBJ2-1; D gene ambiguous. Germline V gene data show CDR1 as SEHNR and CDR2 as FQNEAQ (reference sequence). Trimming removed 0 bases at V and 0 bases at J, with 6 bases between. CDR3 length: 15 residues. For the CDR3, the DNA is TGTGCCAGCAGCTTAGCCTACGGCTCCTACAATGAGCAGTTCTTC. The encoded protein is CASSLAYGSYNEQFF.

This clonotype occurred a few times. The J gene is TRBJ2-1, the V gene TRBV6-4, with no clear D. Germline-derived CDR1 and CDR2 are MRHNA and SNTAGT. Trimming stripped 10 bases from V and 0 bases from J, with 13 bases between. The CDR3 length is 14 residues. The CDR3 sequence: CAKQEYYSYNEQFF. The CDR3 DNA follows: TGTGCCAAACAAGAGTACTACTCCTACAATGAGCAGTTCTTC.

Many counts were recorded for this clonotype. J is TRBJ2-2 and V is TRBV12-3 or TRBV12-4; weak D call: TRBD2 (5 bases). The CDR3 is 14 amino acids. Deletions cut 2 bases from V and 1 base from J, with 5 bases between. CDR3 nucleotide sequence: TGTGCCAGCAGTTTACGGGAGAACACCGGGGAGCTGTTTTTT. It translates to CASSLRENTGELFF.

In this sample, this clonotype turned up a few times. The rearrangement joins TRBV6-1 to TRBJ2-1; 11 bases agree with TRBD2. V was pared by 6 bases and J by 2 bases, with 18 bases of the junction left unmatched. The CDR3 runs to 20 residues. The germline V gene encodes CDR1 MNHNS and CDR2 SASEGT. This CDR3 is CASRPGTVTTSGTPYNEQFF. The CDR3 DNA sequence: TGTGCCAGCAGGCCAGGGACAGTTACGACTAGCGGGACCCCCTACAATGAGCAGTTCTTC.

This clonotype was detected a few times. The chain joins TRBV3-1 to TRBJ2-3, with D perhaps matching TRBD2 (6 bases). The CDR3 extends over 15 amino acids. V was trimmed by 5 bases and J by 6 bases, leaving 18 bases between them. The germline gives CDR1 LGHDT, CDR2 YNNKEL (reference sequence). Here the CDR3 DNA reads TGTGCCAGCAGCTACGGGACTTCTGTGGGGGATACGCAGTATTTT. Protein product: CASSYGTSVGDTQYF.

This chain joins TRBV15 and TRBJ2-4; D is perhaps TRBD2 (5 bases). With 0 bases removed from V and 1 base from J, the gap between germline ends came to 10 bases. CDR1 and CDR2 (germline): LNHNV, YYDKDF (reference sequence). CDR3 length: 16 residues. In DNA form, the CDR3 reads TGTGCCACCAGCAGAGATTATGGGGAGGCCAAAAACATTCAGTACTTC. This gives the protein CATSRDYGEAKNIQYF.

The J gene is TRBJ1-2, the V gene TRBV12-3 or TRBV12-4; D might be TRBD1 (5 bases). Deletions cut 3 bases from V and 3 bases from J, with 11 bases between. The CDR3 spans 14 residues. CDR3: CASSFDVRDYGYTF. As DNA, the CDR3 is TGTGCCAGCAGTTTCGATGTCAGGGACTATGGCTACACCTTC.

A few counts support this clonotype. V and J are TRBV6-6 and TRBJ1-4, with TRBD1 matching 7 bases. The germline CDR1 and CDR2 sequences are MNHNY and SVGAGI (reference sequence). Unmatched junction bases numbered 15, after V lost 9 bases and J lost 5 bases. The CDR3 is 16 residues long. Here the CDR3 DNA reads TGTGCCAGTAGTCGTACCGCGGGACAGCCAAATGAAAAACTGTTTTTT. Translation: CASSRTAGQPNEKLFF.

This clonotype has a handful of counts. The gene calls are TRBV4-3 and TRBJ2-3; D is possibly TRBD2 (6 bases). The length of the CDR3 is 15 residues. CDR1 and CDR2 from the germline V gene are LGHNA and YSLEER. V was cut by 4 bases and J by 0 bases, with 11 bases left in between. CDR3 sequence (DNA): TGCGCCAGCAGCCTTACAGGACTAAGCACAGATACGCAGTATTTT. It codes for CASSLTGLSTDTQYF.

The J gene is TRBJ2-7, the V gene TRBV11-2, with D hard to call. CDR3 length: 13 residues. Per germline, CDR1 SGHAT and CDR2 FQNNGV. V was shortened by 5 bases and J by 6 bases, with 14 bases between the two germline ends. The CDR3: CASSPMRLGEQYF. CDR3 nucleotides: TGTGCCAGCAGCCCTATGAGGCTCGGCGAGCAGTACTTC.

The chain combines TRBV29-1 with TRBJ2-1; D may be TRBD1 or TRBD2 (5 bases each). Germline CDR1 SQVTM, CDR2 ANQGSEA. The CDR3 covers 14 residues. V was trimmed by 4 bases and J by 6 bases, leaving 16 bases between them. CDR3 nucleotides: TGCAGCGTTGTTGAGTGGGGGAGCGTCAATGAGCAGTTCTTC. Protein product: CSVVEWGSVNEQFF.

The rearrangement uses TRBV7-2 and TRBJ2-4; TRBD2 aligns across 9 bases. Germline V CDR1 and CDR2: SGHTA, FQGNSA. V shed 2 bases and J 0 bases; nucleotides not matched to a gene: 8. The length of the CDR3 is 18 residues. CDR3 in DNA: TGTGCCAGCAGCTTAAGGGCGGGAGGGGACCTAGCCAAAAACATTCAGTACTTC. It yields the protein CASSLRAGGDLAKNIQYF. Together with reference TRBV7-2 and TRBJ2-4, the CDR3 gives the full variable domain: GAGVSQSPSNKVTEKGKDVELRCDPISGHTALYWYRQSLGQGLEFLIYFQGNSAPDKSGLPSDRFSAERTGGSVSTLTIQRTQQEDSAVYLCASSLRAGGDLAKNIQYFGAGTRLSVL.

The chain uses TRBV25-1 and TRBJ1-3, with a possible D match to TRBD1 (5 bases). Germline CDR1 and CDR2: MGHDK and SYGVNS. V dropped 4 bases and J dropped 11 bases, with 9 bases sitting between them. The CDR3 is 11 amino acids. CDR3 amino acids: CASSGPGAIYF. CDR3 bases: TGTGCCAGCAGTGGGCCGGGGGCCATATATTTT.

The V and J genes are TRBV2 and TRBJ2-5, with 7 bases lining up with TRBD2. With 5 bases clipped from V and 2 bases from J, the junction kept 5 bases outside the gene matches. The germline V gene encodes CDR1 SNHLY and CDR2 FYNNEI. The CDR3 loop spans 14 amino acids. CDR3 nucleotide sequence: TGTGCCAGCAGTACCGGGACTATACAAGAGACCCAGTACTTC. Residues: CASSTGTIQETQYF.

The sample holds a few counts of this clonotype. CDR3 protein: CASSPSGDSSYNEQFF. CDR3 sequence (DNA): TGTGCCAGCAGTCCTAGCGGGGATAGCTCCTACAATGAGCAGTTCTTC. The chain combines TRBV25-1 with TRBJ2-1; TRBD2 matches at 9 bases. CDR1 and CDR2 from the germline V gene are MGHDK and SYGVNS. The CDR3 is 16 residues long. V was pared by 5 bases and J by 0 bases, with 5 bases of the junction left unmatched.

The CDR3 region is CSASWGTNYGYTF. The CDR3 DNA is TGCAGTGCTAGTTGGGGTACTAACTATGGCTACACCTTC. The V gene is TRBV20-1, the J gene TRBJ1-2, with D uncertain. CDR3 size: 13 residues. CDR1 is DFQATT and CDR2 is SNEGSKA in the germline V gene (reference sequence). V dropped 3 bases and J dropped 0 bases, with 8 bases sitting between them.

This clonotype was recorded a few times. The germline gene is not matched at one end of the junction; a read error may be the cause. J is TRBJ2-3 and V is TRBV2, with D tentatively TRBD2 (5 bases). Germline V gives CDR1 SNHLY, CDR2 FYNNEI. The CDR3 totals 13 residues. This chain's CDR3 is CASSDPSRDTQYF. The CDR3 region has the DNA TGTGCCAGCAGTGACCCTAGCAGAGATACGCAGTATTTT.

This clonotype was observed at least ten times. The V call is TRBV7-2, the J call TRBJ2-5, with D unresolved. The V end was cut by 1 base, the J end by 6 bases, with 6 bases between. The CDR3 has 12 residues. CDR1 SGHTA and CDR2 FQGNSA come from the germline V gene. The CDR3 nucleotides read TGTGCCAGCAGCTTAGACCCTAAGACCCAGTACTTC. Translated: CASSLDPKTQYF. The variable domain in full, with the rest retrieved from reference TRBV7-2 and TRBJ2-5, is GAGVSQSPSNKVTEKGKDVELRCDPISGHTALYWYRQSLGQGLEFLIYFQGNSAPDKSGLPSDRFSAERTGGSVSTLTIQRTQQEDSAVYLCASSLDPKTQYFGPGTRLLVL.

The chain employs TRBV7-2 and TRBJ2-7, with TRBD1 matching 7 bases. The CDR3 covers 14 residues. CDR1 and CDR2 from the germline V gene are SGHTA and FQGNSA. J gave up 1 base and V 5 bases, and 5 bases lay outside the gene matches. CDR3 sequence reads: CASSLKTGSYEQYF. The CDR3 DNA is TGTGCCAGCAGCCTCAAGACAGGGTCCTACGAGCAGTACTTC. Based on the CDR3 plus reference TRBV7-2 and TRBJ2-7, the full variable domain is GAGVSQSPSNKVTEKGKDVELRCDPISGHTALYWYRQSLGQGLEFLIYFQGNSAPDKSGLPSDRFSAERTGGSVSTLTIQRTQQEDSAVYLCASSLKTGSYEQYFGPGTRLTVT.

V and J are TRBV18 and TRBJ1-2; 7 bases are shared with TRBD1. Germline V CDR1 and CDR2: KGHSH, LQKENI. CDR3 length: 14 amino acids. V was clipped by 2 bases and J by 4 bases; unmatched bases: 4. CDR3 residues: CASSPETGSYGYTF. The DNA for the CDR3 is TGTGCCAGCTCACCAGAGACAGGGTCCTATGGCTACACCTTC.

This clonotype was picked up many times. J is TRBJ2-7 and V is TRBV4-2; D might be TRBD1 or TRBD2, each matching 5 bases. Germline V lookup: CDR1 LGHNA, CDR2 YNFKEQ. CDR3 size: 12 residues. V was clipped by 0 bases and J by 5 bases, with 5 bases between them. CDR3 sequence: CASSQEGHEQYF. The CDR3 nucleotides read TGTGCCAGCAGCCAAGAGGGACACGAGCAGTACTTC.

This clonotype has a handful of counts. The rearrangement joins TRBV7-9 to TRBJ2-7; 9 bases fit TRBD1. This CDR3 is 16 amino acids long. V was clipped by 1 base and J by 6 bases; unmatched bases: 10. The germline V gene encodes CDR1 SEHNR and CDR2 FQNEAQ (reference sequence). The DNA for the CDR3 is TGTGCCAGCAGCTTAGGGTCCGGGACAGGGATTGGCGAGCAGTACTTC. It encodes CASSLGSGTGIGEQYF.

Only a few counts were recorded for this clonotype. The CDR3 sequence: CASSQDDWITGELFF. The DNA for the CDR3 is TGTGCCAGCAGCCAAGACGACTGGATCACCGGGGAGCTGTTTTTT. The V and J genes are TRBV3-1 and TRBJ2-2; D gene ambiguous. Trimming removed 0 bases from V and 4 bases from J, with 9 bases in between. Germline V gene lookup returns CDR1 LGHDT and CDR2 YNNKEL (reference sequence). The length of the CDR3 is 15 residues.